One T cell receptor beta chain is described in this entry. As yet, its antigen is unknown. These data belong to a study of PD-1 blockade in classical Hodgkin lymphoma. In the study overall: Once every 2 weeks, patients received intravenous nivolumab at 3 mg/kg. Regarding the study as a whole: Whereas CD4+ TCR diversity had risen significantly by C4D1, CD8+ TCR diversity had not.

Germline V lookup: CDR1 MNHEY, CDR2 SVGAGI. V was trimmed by 0 bases and J by 5 bases, leaving 8 bases between them. The CDR3 contains 13 residues. Some clones are missing from TCRdb's copy, which holds only in-frame ones; the method was immunoSEQ multiplex PCR. The profile covers tens of thousands of clones, with over 80% appearing a single time and about 9% taken by the ten largest. All the patients suffered relapse after autologous stem cell transplantation, and brentuximab vedotin exposure differed. Best response was recorded as complete response, partial response or progressive disease. This receptor was taken from a human donor with classical Hodgkin lymphoma. This sample comprised peripheral blood mononuclear cells (PBMCs), obtained at baseline. The genes are TRBV6-5 and TRBJ2-7; no reliable D call. In nucleotides, the CDR3 is TGTGCCAGCAGTTACTCGATCGCTGACGAGCAGTACTTC. The encoded protein is CASSYSIADEQYF.